This is a list of T cell receptor beta chains from one sample in a study of cytomegalovirus exposure and HLA in healthy donors. Sequencing used immunoSEQ multiplex PCR; TCRdb keeps in-frame clones, though not all of them. The repertoire has 150,000 to 200,000 clones, roughly 60% of them found once; the top ten carry less than 3%. The sample was PBMCs. Receptors originate from a man aged 35-49 years in good health and CMV-seronegative. The CDR3 runs from the conserved cysteine through the conserved F or W. Fields, in order: clone size, J gene, D gene, V gene, CDR3 DNA, CDR3 protein. A D gene is named only where the DNA matches it firmly. Clone size, where shown, is once, few, many, or a class for clones that have expanded.

>NA|TRBJ2-7|TRBD1|TRBV7-2
TGTGCCAGCAGCCCCGGACAGGGGCGGATCGAGCAGTACTTC
CASSPGQGRIEQYF
>NA|TRBJ2-7|TRBD1|TRBV5-4
TGTGCCAGCAGCTTGGATGGGACAGTCTCCTACGAGCAGTACTTC
CASSLDGTVSYEQYF
>NA|TRBJ2-5|TRBD2|TRBV7-9
TGTGCCAGCAGCAAATGGACTAGCGGGGGTGGGGAGACCCAGTACTTC
CASSKWTSGGGETQYF
>NA|TRBJ2-1|TRBD2|TRBV5-4
TGTGCCAGCAGCCCAGAACTAGCGGGAGAGATCAATGAGCAGTTCTTC
CASSPELAGEINEQFF
>NA|TRBJ2-3|TRBD2|TRBV7-2
TGTGCCAGCAGCCCCCAGACTAGCGGGGGCACAGATACGCAGTATTTT
CASSPQTSGGTDTQYF
>NA|TRBJ2-7|NA|TRBV27
TGTGCCAGCAGTTTATTCCAGCGGCCGAGGGACGAGCAGTACTTC
CASSLFQRPRDEQYF
>NA|TRBJ1-4|NA|TRBV27
TGTGCCAGCAGTTTGGGGGGGTTCAGGGGTCCTGAAAAACTGTTTTTT
CASSLGGFRGPEKLFF
>NA|TRBJ1-5|NA|TRBV7-3
TGTGCCAGCAGCGCAAACAGGGACCAGCCCCAGCATTTT
CASSANRDQPQHF
>NA|TRBJ1-4|TRBD1|TRBV7-9
TGTGCCAGCAGTCAACTACCGGGACAGAATGAAAAACTGTTTTTT
CASSQLPGQNEKLFF
>NA|TRBJ1-1|TRBD1|TRBV2
TGTGCCAGCAGGGTAAATACAGGGGGAATGACTGAAGCTTTCTTT
CASRVNTGGMTEAFF
>few|TRBJ2-2|NA|TRBV12-2
TGTGCAAGTCGCCCGGGGACTAGCGGGGGGGTAAGGGAGCTGTTTTTT
CASRPGTSGGVRELFF
>NA|TRBJ1-4|NA|TRBV19
TGTGCCAGTAGTATCGGGGGGACAACTAATGAAAAACTGTTTTTT
CASSIGGTTNEKLFF
>NA|TRBJ2-4|TRBD2|TRBV18
TGTGCCAGCTCACCGGAACTAGCGAGGGGATTAGCCAAAAACATTCAGTACTTC
CASSPELARGLAKNIQYF
>few|TRBJ2-7|TRBD2|TRBV6-1
TGTGCTAACTCTCAGGGACTAGCGGAGACCTACGAGCAGTACTTC
CANSQGLAETYEQYF
>once|TRBJ1-4|NA|TRBV6-5
TGTGCCAGCAGTTCCGGGGTCCCCTCTAATGAAAAACTGTTTTTT
CASSSGVPSNEKLFF
>few|TRBJ1-1|TRBD1|TRBV28
TGTGCCAGCACCCCGGGACAGGCGAACACTGAAGCTTTCTTT
CASTPGQANTEAFF
>NA|TRBJ2-1|NA|TRBV11-3
TGTGCCAGCAGCTTCTACGGCAGTGGGCTCGACAATGAGCAGTTCTTC
CASSFYGSGLDNEQFF
>few|TRBJ2-7|NA|TRBV27
TGTGCCAGCAGCCGCACTAGCCCGCCCTACGAGCAGTACTTC
CASSRTSPPYEQYF
>NA|TRBJ2-2|NA|TRBV9
TGTGCCAGCAGCGTAGATGCGCGAGAGACTCCCGGGGAGCTGTTTTTT
CASSVDARETPGELFF
>NA|TRBJ1-1|TRBD1|TRBV7-8
TGTGCCAGCAGCTTAGCGACGCGACAGGGGAGGGACACTGAAGCTTTCTTT
CASSLATRQGRDTEAFF
>NA|TRBJ2-1|NA|TRBV12-2
TGTGCAAGTCGCTTTTGCACCGGGACTAGACCCAATGAGCAGTTCTTC
CASRFCTGTRPNEQFF
>NA|TRBJ2-5|NA|TRBV29-1
TGCAGCGTTGAACCCCCTCGAAGAGGGACATGGGGGCAAGAGACCCAGTACTTC
CSVEPPRRGTWGQETQYF
>NA|TRBJ1-4|NA|TRBV7-9
TGTGCCAGCAGCTCCCCATGGGCCGACAAAGAAAAACTGTTTTTT
CASSSPWADKEKLFF
>few|TRBJ1-4|NA|TRBV6-5
TGTGCCAGCAGTCCACGACACCTCAATGAAAAACTGTTTTTT
CASSPRHLNEKLFF
>once|TRBJ2-1|TRBD2|TRBV7-3
TGTGCCAGCAGCCCCACCCCTTTCGGCGGGAGGTCTTTTAACAATGAGCAGTTCTTC
CASSPTPFGGRSFNNEQFF
>few|TRBJ1-1|TRBD1|TRBV6-5
TGTGCCAGCAGAGACAGGGGTAAAGGGAACACTGAAGCTTTCTTT
CASRDRGKGNTEAFF
>few|TRBJ1-1|NA|TRBV9
TGTGCCAGCAGCGCTCAACTTATGAACACTGAAGCTTTCTTT
CASSAQLMNTEAFF
>NA|TRBJ2-2|TRBD1|TRBV19
TGTGCCAGTAGTCCGGGCCGACAGGGGCGCACCGGGGAGCTGTTTTTT
CASSPGRQGRTGELFF
>NA|TRBJ1-2|TRBD1|TRBV19
TGTGCCAGTAGTAGGAGGGACAGCTATGGCTACACCTTC
CASSRRDSYGYTF
>NA|TRBJ2-1|NA|TRBV5-1
TGCGCCAGCAACGCGAGAGGTGAGGGAAATGAGCAGTTCTTC
CASNARGEGNEQFF
>few|TRBJ1-1|NA|TRBV19
TGTGCCAGTAGTAGGGCCTCCAAAGCTTTCTTT
CASSRASKAFF
>once|TRBJ1-3|NA|TRBV5-5
TGTGCCAGCAGCTTTCCGGCTGGAAACACCATATATTTT
CASSFPAGNTIYF
>NA|TRBJ2-2|TRBD1|TRBV18
TGTGCCAGCTCACGCCGGACAGGGGCGAACACCGGGGAGCTGTTTTTT
CASSRRTGANTGELFF
>NA|TRBJ2-7|NA|TRBV7-3
TGTGCCAGCAGTCCCCAGCCCCCCCCGAGCGAGCAGTACTTC
CASSPQPPPSEQYF
>NA|TRBJ2-3|TRBD1|TRBV7-3
TGTGCCAGCAGCTTAGGACAGGGCACAGATACGCAGTATTTT
CASSLGQGTDTQYF
>once|TRBJ2-7|TRBD2|TRBV7-8
TGTGCCAGCAGCCCCGGCCTCGGGACTAGCGGCTACGAGCAGTACTTC
CASSPGLGTSGYEQYF
>NA|TRBJ1-6|NA|TRBV6-1
TGTGCCAGCAGGGACACTTGGAATTCACCCCTCCACTTT
CASRDTWNSPLHF
>NA|TRBJ2-7|TRBD2|TRBV7-6
TGTGCCAGCACCTTAGCGGGACTATACGAGCAGTACTTC
CASTLAGLYEQYF
>NA|TRBJ2-7|TRBD1|TRBV27
TGTGCCAGCAGTTTCGGGACAGCCTACGAGCAGTACTTC
CASSFGTAYEQYF
>NA|TRBJ2-3|NA|TRBV27
TGTGCCAGCAGCTTGGGGGCTAGCGGTCCATTCACAGATACGCAGTATTTT
CASSLGASGPFTDTQYF
>NA|TRBJ2-7|NA|TRBV6-6
TGTGCCAGCAGTTACCCGGGATTGGCTAGGGAGCAGTACTTC
CASSYPGLAREQYF
>few|TRBJ2-1|TRBD2|TRBV29-1
TGCAGCGGACGGCGGGGGAGCTCCTACAATGAGCAGTTCTTC
CSGRRGSSYNEQFF